The subject of this entry is one TCR beta chain. As yet, its antigen is unknown. The sample is drawn from a study of cytomegalovirus exposure and HLA in healthy donors. The study's findings and limits: Indistinguishable V segments such as TRBV6-2 and TRBV6-3 were excluded.

The primer mix had 60 Vbeta and 13 Jbeta primers. Using immunoSEQ multiplex PCR, the repertoire was profiled, and TCRdb retains in-frame clones only, with some absent. The table lists 110,000 to 150,000 clones, 80% to 85% of them singletons. This CDR3 is built from 15 residues. J lost 1 base, V lost 2 bases, and 3 bases had no gene match. Germline V gene lookup returns CDR1 SGDLS and CDR2 YYNGEE. The TCR was taken from a male donor in good health and CMV-seronegative. Sequences were obtained from PBMCs. The rearrangement links TRBV9 to TRBJ2-1, with 7 positions matching TRBD1. CDR3 bases: TGTGCCAGCAGCGTCGGGACAGCTTCCTACAATGAGCAGTTCTTC. It is translated as CASSVGTASYNEQFF.